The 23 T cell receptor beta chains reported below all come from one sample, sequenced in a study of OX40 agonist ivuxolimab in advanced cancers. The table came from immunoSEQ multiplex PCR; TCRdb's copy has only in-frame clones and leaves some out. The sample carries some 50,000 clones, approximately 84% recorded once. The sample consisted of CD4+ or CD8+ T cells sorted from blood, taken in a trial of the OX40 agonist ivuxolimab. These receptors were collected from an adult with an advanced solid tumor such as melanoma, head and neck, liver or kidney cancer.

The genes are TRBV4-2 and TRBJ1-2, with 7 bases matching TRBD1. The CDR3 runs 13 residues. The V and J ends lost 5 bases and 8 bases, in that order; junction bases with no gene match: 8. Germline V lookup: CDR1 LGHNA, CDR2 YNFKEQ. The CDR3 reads CASSLETGLGYTF. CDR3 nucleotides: TGTGCCAGCAGCTTGGAGACAGGGTTGGGCTACACCTTC.

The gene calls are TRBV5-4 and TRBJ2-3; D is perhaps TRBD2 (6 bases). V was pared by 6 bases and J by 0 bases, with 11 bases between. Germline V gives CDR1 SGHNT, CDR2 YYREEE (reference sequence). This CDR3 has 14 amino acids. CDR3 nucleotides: TGTGCCAGCAACCGAGCGGGCAGCACAGATACGCAGTATTTT. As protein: CASNRAGSTDTQYF.

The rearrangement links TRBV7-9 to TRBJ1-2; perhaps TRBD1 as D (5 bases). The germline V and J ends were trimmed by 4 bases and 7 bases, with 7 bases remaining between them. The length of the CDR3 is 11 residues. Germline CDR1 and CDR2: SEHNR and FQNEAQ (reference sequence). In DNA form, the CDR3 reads TGTGCCAGCAGCTGGGGGTCTGGCTACACCTTC. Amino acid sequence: CASSWGSGYTF.

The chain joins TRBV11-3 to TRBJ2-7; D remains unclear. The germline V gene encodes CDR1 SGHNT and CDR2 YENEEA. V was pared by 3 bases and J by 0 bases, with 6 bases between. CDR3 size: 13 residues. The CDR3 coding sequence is TGTGCCAGCAGCTTTCCAAGCTCCTACGAGCAGTACTTC. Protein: CASSFPSSYEQYF.

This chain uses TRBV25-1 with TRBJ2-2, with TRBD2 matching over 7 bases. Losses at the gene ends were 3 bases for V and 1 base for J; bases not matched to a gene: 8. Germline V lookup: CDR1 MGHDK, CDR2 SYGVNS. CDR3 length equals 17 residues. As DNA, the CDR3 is TGTGCCAGCAGTGAGGATATATGGGAGGGGAACACCGGGGAGCTGTTTTTT. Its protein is CASSEDIWEGNTGELFF.

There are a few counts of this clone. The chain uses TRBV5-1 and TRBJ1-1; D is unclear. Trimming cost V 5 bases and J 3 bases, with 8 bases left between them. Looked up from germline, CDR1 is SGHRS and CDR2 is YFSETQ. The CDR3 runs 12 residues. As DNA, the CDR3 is TGCGCCAGCAGTTTTCAGGACACTGAAGCTTTCTTT. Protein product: CASSFQDTEAFF.

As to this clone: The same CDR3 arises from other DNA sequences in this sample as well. The CDR3 DNA is TGTGCCAGCAGTTACTCCCCCGGGGGGGACACTGAAGCTTTCTTT. Protein: CASSYSPGGDTEAFF. The chain carries TRBV6-5 and TRBJ1-1; perhaps TRBD1 as D (5 bases). Germline loops: CDR1 MNHEY, CDR2 SVGAGI. The CDR3 spans 15 residues. Trimming removed 0 bases from V and 3 bases from J, with 11 bases in between.

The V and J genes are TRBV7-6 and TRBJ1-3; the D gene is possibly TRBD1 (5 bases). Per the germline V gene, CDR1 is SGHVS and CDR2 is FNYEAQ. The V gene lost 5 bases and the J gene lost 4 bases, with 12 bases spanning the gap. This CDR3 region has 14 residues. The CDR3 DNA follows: TGTGCCAGCAGCCCCCAGGGTACGGGAAACACCATATATTTT. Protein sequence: CASSPQGTGNTIYF.

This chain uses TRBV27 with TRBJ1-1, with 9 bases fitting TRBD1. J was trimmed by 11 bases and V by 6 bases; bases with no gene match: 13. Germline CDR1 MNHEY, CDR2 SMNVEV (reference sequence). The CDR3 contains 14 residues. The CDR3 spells CASSPLTGGVEAFF. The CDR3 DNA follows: TGTGCCAGCAGCCCGCTTACAGGGGGCGTTGAGGCTTTCTTT.

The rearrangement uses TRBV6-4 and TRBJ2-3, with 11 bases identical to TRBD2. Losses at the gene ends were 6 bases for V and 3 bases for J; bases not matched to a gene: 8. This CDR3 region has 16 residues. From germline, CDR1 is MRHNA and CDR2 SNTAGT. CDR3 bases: TGTGCCAGCAGCGATTCAGGGACTAGCGGAACAGATACGCAGTATTTT. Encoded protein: CASSDSGTSGTDTQYF.

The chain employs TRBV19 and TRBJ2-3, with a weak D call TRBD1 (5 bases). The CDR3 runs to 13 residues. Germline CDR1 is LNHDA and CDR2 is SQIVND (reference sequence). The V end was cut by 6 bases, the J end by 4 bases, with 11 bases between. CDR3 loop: CASSRVGADTQYF. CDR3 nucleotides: TGTGCCAGTAGCAGGGTAGGTGCAGATACGCAGTATTTT.

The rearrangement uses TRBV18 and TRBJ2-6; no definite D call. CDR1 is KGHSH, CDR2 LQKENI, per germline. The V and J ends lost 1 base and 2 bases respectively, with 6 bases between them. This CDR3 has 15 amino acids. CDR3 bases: TGTGCCAGCTCACCACTTAGGGCTGGGGCCAACGTCCTGACTTTC. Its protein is CASSPLRAGANVLTF.

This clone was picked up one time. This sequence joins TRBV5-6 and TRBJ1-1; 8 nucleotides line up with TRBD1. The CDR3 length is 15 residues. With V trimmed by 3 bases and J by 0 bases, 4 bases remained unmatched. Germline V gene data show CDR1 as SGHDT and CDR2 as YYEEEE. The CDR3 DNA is TGTGCCAGCAGCTCGGGGACAGGCATGAACACTGAAGCTTTCTTT. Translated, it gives CASSSGTGMNTEAFF.

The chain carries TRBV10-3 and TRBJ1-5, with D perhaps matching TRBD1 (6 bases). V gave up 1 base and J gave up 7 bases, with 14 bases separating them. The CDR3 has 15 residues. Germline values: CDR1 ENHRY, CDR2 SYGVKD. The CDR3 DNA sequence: TGTGCCATCAGTGAGTACGCACAGGGACGACAGCCCCAGCATTTT. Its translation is CAISEYAQGRQPQHF.

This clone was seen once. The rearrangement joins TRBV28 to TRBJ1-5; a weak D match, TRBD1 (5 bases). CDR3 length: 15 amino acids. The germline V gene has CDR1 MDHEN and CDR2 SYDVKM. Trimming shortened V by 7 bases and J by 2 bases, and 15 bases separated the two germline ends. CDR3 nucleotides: TGTGCCAGCACTCCCCAGGGAGTGGGCAATCAGCCCCAGCATTTT. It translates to CASTPQGVGNQPQHF. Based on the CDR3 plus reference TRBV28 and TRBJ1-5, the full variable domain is DVKVTQSSRYLVKRTGEKVFLECVQDMDHENMFWYRQDPGLGLRLIYFSYDVKMKEKGDIPEGYSVSREKKERFSLILESASTNQTSMYLCASTPQGVGNQPQHFGDGTRLSIL.

The CDR3 DNA follows: TGTGCCAGCAGCTTTTATCCCCCCTACGAGCAGTACTTC. Translating gives CASSFYPPYEQYF. The rearrangement joins TRBV5-6 to TRBJ2-7; D remains ambiguous. CDR3 length: 13 residues. Germline CDR1 and CDR2: SGHDT and YYEEEE. The V end lost 2 bases, the J end lost 2 bases, and 8 bases lay between the germline ends. Based on the CDR3 plus reference TRBV5-6 and TRBJ2-7, the full variable domain is DAGVTQSPTHLIKTRGQQVTLRCSPKSGHDTVSWYQQALGQGPQFIFQYYEEEERQRGNFPDRFSGHQFPNYSSELNVNALLLGDSALYLCASSFYPPYEQYFGPGTRLTVT.

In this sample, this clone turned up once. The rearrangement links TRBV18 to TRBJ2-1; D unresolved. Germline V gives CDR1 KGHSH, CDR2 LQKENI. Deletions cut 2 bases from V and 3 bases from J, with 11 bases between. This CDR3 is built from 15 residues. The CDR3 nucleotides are TGTGCCAGCTCACCAACGGCTTCGAACTACAATGAGCAGTTCTTC. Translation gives CASSPTASNYNEQFF. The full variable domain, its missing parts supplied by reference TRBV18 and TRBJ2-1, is NAGVMQNPRHLVRRRGQEARLRCSPMKGHSHVYWYRQLPEEGLKFMVYLQKENIIDESGMPKERFSAEFPKEGPSILRIQQVVRGDSAAYFCASSPTASNYNEQFFGPGTRLTVL.

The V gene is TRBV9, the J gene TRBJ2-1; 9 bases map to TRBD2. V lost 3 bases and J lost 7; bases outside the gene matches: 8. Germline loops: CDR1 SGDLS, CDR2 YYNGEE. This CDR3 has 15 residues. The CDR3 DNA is TGTGCCAGCAGCGGTAGCGGGAGAGGTTATAATGAGCAGTTCTTC. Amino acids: CASSGSGRGYNEQFF.

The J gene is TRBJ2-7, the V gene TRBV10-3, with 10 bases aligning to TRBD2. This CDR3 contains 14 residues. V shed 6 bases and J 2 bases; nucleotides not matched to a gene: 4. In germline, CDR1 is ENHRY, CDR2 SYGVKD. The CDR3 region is CAISASGSTYEQYF. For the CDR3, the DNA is TGTGCCATCAGCGCTAGCGGGAGTACCTACGAGCAGTACTTC.

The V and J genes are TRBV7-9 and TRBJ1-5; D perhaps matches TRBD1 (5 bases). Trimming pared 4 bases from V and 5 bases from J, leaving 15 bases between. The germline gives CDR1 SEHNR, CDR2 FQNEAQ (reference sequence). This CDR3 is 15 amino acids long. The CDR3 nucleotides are TGTGCCAGCAGCTCCGACAGTCTGGTCGATCAGCCCCAGCATTTT. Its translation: CASSSDSLVDQPQHF.

The CDR3 coding sequence is TGCGCCAGCAGCCAAACCGGGACGCAAGCCTACGAGCAGTACTTC. Its translation: CASSQTGTQAYEQYF. The chain is built from TRBV4-1 and TRBJ2-7; the D call may be TRBD1 or TRBD2 (5 bases each). Germline assignment: CDR1 MGHRA and CDR2 YSYEKL. V was trimmed by 2 bases and J by 2 bases, leaving 13 bases between them. The CDR3 totals 15 residues.

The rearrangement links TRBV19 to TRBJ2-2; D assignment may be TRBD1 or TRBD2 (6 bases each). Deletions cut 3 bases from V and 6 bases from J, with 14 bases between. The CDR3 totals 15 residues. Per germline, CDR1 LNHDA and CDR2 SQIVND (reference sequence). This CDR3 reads CASSIGGRISGELFF. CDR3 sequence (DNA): TGTGCCAGTAGTATTGGGGGGCGCATTTCCGGGGAGCTGTTTTTT.

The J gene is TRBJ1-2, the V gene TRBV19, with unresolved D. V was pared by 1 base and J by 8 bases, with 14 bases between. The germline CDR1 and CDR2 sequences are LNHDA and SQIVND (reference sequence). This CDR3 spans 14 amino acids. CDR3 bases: TGTGCCAGTAGTATAGGTACCGGGCGCGGGGGCTACACCTTC. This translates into CASSIGTGRGGYTF. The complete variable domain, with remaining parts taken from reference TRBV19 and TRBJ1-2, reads DGGITQSPKYLFRKEGQNVTLSCEQNLNHDAMYWYRQDPGQGLRLIYYSQIVNDFQKGDIAEGYSVSREKKESFPLTVTSAQKNPTAFYLCASSIGTGRGGYTFGSGTRLTVV.